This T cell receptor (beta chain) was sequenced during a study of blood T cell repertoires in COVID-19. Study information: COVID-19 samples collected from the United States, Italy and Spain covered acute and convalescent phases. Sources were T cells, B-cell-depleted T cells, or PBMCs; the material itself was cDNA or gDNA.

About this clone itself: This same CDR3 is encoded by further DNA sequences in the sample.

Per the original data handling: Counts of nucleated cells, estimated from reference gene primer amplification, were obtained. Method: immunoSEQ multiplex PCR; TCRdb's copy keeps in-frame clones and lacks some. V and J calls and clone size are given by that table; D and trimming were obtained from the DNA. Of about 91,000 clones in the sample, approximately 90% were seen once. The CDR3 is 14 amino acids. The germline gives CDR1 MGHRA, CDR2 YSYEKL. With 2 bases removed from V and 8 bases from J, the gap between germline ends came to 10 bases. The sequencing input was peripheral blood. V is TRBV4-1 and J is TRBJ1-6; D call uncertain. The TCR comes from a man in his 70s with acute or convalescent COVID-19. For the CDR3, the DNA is TGCGCCAGCAGCCAAAGACCCGAGGATTCACCCCTCCACTTT. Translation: CASSQRPEDSPLHF.